Below, one TCR beta chain is given with its context. The antigen remains undetermined. These data belong to a study of beta chain features in type 1 diabetes. Looking at the study overall: In all, around 99 million sorted cells from all samples were analyzed.

The isolated RNA, all of it, was reverse transcribed, so expressed TCRB transcripts were what got sequenced. Clones were sequenced by immunoSEQ multiplex PCR, and TCRdb holds only the in-frame ones, with some missing. The data hold about 140,000 clones, with around a tenth observed a single time. This CDR3 contains 18 residues. Looked up from germline, CDR1 is SSHAT and CDR2 is FNYEAQ (reference sequence). Trimming removed 0 bases at V and 0 bases at J, with 14 bases between. Whole-study findings and limits: Any PCR bias toward short templates would affect both groups alike. TCRB repertoires of naive, central memory and Treg cells appeared more similar among patients than among healthy donors. cDNA-based reads could over-represent cells with high TCR expression.

The receptor comes from a middle-aged woman in good health. Sample: central memory CD4+ T cells from blood. The chain combines TRBV7-7 with TRBJ2-2; D is possibly TRBD1 (5 bases). CDR3 residues: CASSLAPSTATNTGELFF. DNA of the CDR3: TGTGCCAGCAGCTTAGCGCCATCGACAGCTACGAACACCGGGGAGCTGTTTTTT.